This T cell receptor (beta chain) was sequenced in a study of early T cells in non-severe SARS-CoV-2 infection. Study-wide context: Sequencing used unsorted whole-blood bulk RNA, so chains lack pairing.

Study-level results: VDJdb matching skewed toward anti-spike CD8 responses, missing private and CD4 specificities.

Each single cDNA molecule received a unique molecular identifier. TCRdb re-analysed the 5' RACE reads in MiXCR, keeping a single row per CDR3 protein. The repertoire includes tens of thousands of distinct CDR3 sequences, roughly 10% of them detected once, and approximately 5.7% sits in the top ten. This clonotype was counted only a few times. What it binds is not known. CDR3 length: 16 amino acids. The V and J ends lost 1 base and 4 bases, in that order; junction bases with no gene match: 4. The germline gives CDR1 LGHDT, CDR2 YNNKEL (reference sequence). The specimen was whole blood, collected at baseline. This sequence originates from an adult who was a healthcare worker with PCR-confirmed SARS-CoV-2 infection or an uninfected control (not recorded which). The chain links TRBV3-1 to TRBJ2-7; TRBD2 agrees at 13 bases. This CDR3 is CASSQVGTSGKYEQYF. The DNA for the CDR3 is TGTGCCAGCAGCCAAGTGGGGACTAGCGGGAAATACGAGCAGTACTTC.